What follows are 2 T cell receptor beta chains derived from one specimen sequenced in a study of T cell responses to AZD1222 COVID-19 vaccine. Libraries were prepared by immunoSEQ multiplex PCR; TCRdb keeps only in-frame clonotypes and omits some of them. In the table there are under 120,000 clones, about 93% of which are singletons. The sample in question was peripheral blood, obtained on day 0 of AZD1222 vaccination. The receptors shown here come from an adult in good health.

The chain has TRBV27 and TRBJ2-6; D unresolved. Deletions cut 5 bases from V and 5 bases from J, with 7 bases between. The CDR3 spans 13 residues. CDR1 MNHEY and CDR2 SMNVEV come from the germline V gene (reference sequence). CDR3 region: CASSMTRANVLTF. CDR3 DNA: TGTGCCAGCAGTATGACGAGGGCCAACGTCCTGACTTTC.

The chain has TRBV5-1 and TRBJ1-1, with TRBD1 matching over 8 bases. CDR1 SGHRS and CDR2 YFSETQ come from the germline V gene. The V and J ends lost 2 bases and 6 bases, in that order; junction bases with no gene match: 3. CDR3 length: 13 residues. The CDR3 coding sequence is TGCGCCAGCAGCTTCATACAGGGGGCTGAAGCTTTCTTT. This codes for CASSFIQGAEAFF.